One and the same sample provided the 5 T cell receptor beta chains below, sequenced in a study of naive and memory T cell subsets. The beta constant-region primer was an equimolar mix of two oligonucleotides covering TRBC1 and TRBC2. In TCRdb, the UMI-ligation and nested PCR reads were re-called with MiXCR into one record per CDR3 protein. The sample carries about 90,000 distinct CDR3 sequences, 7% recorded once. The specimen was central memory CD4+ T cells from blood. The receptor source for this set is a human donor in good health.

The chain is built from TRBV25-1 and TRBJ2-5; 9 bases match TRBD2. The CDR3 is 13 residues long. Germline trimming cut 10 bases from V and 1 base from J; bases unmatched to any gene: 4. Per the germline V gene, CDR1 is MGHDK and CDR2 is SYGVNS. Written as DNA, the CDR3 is TGTGCCACCAAAGCGGGGGGCCAAGAGACCCAGTACTTC. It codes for CATKAGGQETQYF.

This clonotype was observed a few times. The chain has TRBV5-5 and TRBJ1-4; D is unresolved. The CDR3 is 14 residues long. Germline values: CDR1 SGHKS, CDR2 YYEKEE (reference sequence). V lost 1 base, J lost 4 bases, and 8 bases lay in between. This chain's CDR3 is CASSLLGINEKLFF. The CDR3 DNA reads TGTGCCAGCAGCTTGTTGGGTATTAATGAAAAACTGTTTTTT.

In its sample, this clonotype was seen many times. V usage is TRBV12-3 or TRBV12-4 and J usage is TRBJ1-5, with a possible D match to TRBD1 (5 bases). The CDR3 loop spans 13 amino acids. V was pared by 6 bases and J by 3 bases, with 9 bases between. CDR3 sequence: CASSSGLNQPQHF. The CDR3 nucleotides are TGTGCCAGCAGCTCGGGACTCAATCAGCCCCAGCATTTT.

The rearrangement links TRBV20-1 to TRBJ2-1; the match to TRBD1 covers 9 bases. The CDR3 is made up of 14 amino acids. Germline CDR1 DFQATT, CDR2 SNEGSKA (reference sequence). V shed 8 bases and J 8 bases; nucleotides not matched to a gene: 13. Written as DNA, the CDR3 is TGCAGTAAGGAAGGGGACAGGGATGGCGATGAGCAGTTCTTC. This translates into CSKEGDRDGDEQFF.

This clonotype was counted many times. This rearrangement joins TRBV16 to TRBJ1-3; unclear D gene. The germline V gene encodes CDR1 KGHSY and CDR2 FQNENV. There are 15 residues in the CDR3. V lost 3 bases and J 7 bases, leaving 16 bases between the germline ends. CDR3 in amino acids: CASSHNKPRGNTIYF. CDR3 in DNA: TGTGCCAGCAGCCACAATAAGCCGCGAGGGAACACCATATATTTT.